What follows are 17 T cell receptor beta chains derived from one specimen sequenced in a study of shared clonotypes between healthy human individuals. Profiled with immunoSEQ multiplex PCR; TCRdb holds only in-frame clones, not every one. The table has over a million clones, about 75% seen once; the top ten hold approximately 1.5%. Sequenced input: memory CD4+ T cells sorted from blood. Subset specified: CD45RA-negative fraction. Receptor source: a man aged 18 to 29 in good health.

This chain connects TRBV5-1 to TRBJ2-5; D possibly corresponds to TRBD2 (6 bases). Trimming pared 5 bases from V and 4 bases from J, leaving 12 bases between. The CDR3 covers 13 residues. Per germline, CDR1 SGHRS and CDR2 YFSETQ. The CDR3 here is CASRRDSRETQYF. The DNA for the CDR3 is TGCGCCAGCAGAAGGGACTCCCGAGAGACCCAGTACTTC.

The V and J genes are TRBV5-3 and TRBJ2-5; 11 nucleotides match TRBD1. TRBV5-3 belongs to the ORF category, with a function that is uncertain. J was trimmed by 0 bases and V by 0 bases; bases with no gene match: 7. The CDR3 extends over 18 amino acids. The CDR3 reads CARSLEGQGASHQETQYF. CDR3 nucleotides: TGTGCCAGAAGCTTGGAAGGACAGGGGGCCTCTCACCAAGAGACCCAGTACTTC.

The chain carries TRBV15 and TRBJ2-1; 8 bases are a match to TRBD2. CDR3 length equals 13 residues. Germline assignment: CDR1 LNHNV and CDR2 YYDKDF (reference sequence). V shed 5 bases, J shed 9 bases, and the junction held 6 bases outside the gene matches. In nucleotides, the CDR3 is TGTGCCACCAGCCCCCGGGCGGGGGGTGAGCAGTTCTTC. This encodes CATSPRAGGEQFF.

The CDR3 DNA reads TGTGCCAGCAGCTCCCGGGACAGGGCGCAGACCCAGTACTTC. Translated: CASSSRDRAQTQYF. The chain couples TRBV5-6 to TRBJ2-5, with 9 bases that match TRBD1. CDR1 is SGHDT, CDR2 YYEEEE, per germline. V lost 3 bases to trimming and J lost 6 bases; unmatched junction nucleotides: 6. This CDR3 region has 14 residues.

Comments on this clone: The sample holds other DNA sequences that translate to the same CDR3. This rearrangement joins TRBV28 to TRBJ2-7, with 7 bases fitting TRBD1. The CDR3 extends over 14 amino acids. V lost 7 bases and J lost 10; bases outside the gene matches: 16. The germline gives CDR1 MDHEN, CDR2 SYDVKM. This chain's CDR3 is CASTLPGQTSKQYF. DNA of the CDR3: TGTGCCAGCACCCTGCCGGGACAGACCAGTAAACAGTACTTC.

This rearrangement joins TRBV18 to TRBJ2-7; 12 bases map to TRBD2. The CDR3 extends over 14 amino acids. Unmatched junction bases numbered 4, after V lost 3 bases and J lost 7 bases. Germline V gene lookup returns CDR1 KGHSH and CDR2 LQKENI. CDR3 loop: CASSPTSGGREQYF. CDR3 DNA: TGTGCCAGCTCACCGACTAGCGGGGGCCGGGAGCAGTACTTC.

For this clone: The identical CDR3 is also encoded by other nucleotide sequences in the sample. The DNA for the CDR3 is TGTGCCAGCAGCTTAGAGGGTAGGGGCTACAATTCACCCCTCCACTTT. Translation: CASSLEGRGYNSPLHF. The chain is built from TRBV11-2 and TRBJ1-6; possibly TRBD1 for D (5 bases). This CDR3 is 16 amino acids long. Germline V gives CDR1 SGHAT, CDR2 FQNNGV. The V end was cut by 0 bases, the J end by 7 bases, with 13 bases between.

This clone was picked up one time. The chain has TRBV18 and TRBJ1-4, with D maybe TRBD1 (6 bases). This CDR3 is 13 amino acids long. V lost 5 bases and J lost 8, with 12 bases in between. Per germline, CDR1 KGHSH and CDR2 LQKENI. For the CDR3, the DNA is TGTGCCAGCTCAGAGCAGGGGAACGAAAAACTGTTTTTT. Protein sequence: CASSEQGNEKLFF.

The chain carries TRBV4-1 and TRBJ2-5; D is perhaps TRBD2 (6 bases). CDR1 and CDR2 from the germline V gene are MGHRA and YSYEKL. V gave up 1 base and J gave up 4 bases, with 7 bases separating them. The CDR3 consists of 13 residues. The CDR3 DNA reads as TGCGCCAGCAGCCAAGGACTAGTAGAGACCCAGTACTTC. Translating gives CASSQGLVETQYF.

In its sample, this clone was seen once. The J gene is TRBJ2-7, the V gene TRBV5-1; TRBD2 matches 11 bases. Losses at the gene ends were 4 bases for V and 2 bases for J; bases not matched to a gene: 8. This CDR3 spans 16 amino acids. Per the germline V gene, CDR1 is SGHRS and CDR2 is YFSETQ. The CDR3 is CASSTGTSGSTYEQYF. CDR3 DNA: TGCGCCAGCAGCACCGGGACTAGCGGATCCACCTACGAGCAGTACTTC.

This CDR3 reads CASSESLAGVGEQYF. CDR3 DNA sequence: TGCGCCAGCAGTGAGTCCCTAGCGGGGGTGGGCGAGCAGTACTTC. V gene TRBV10-2 combines with J gene TRBJ2-7; 10 bases line up with TRBD2. The CDR3 has 15 residues. J lost 6 bases, V lost 0 bases, and 5 bases had no gene match. Germline CDR1 WSHSY, CDR2 SAAADI.

CDR3 region: CASSFSSGITKANEQFF. The CDR3 DNA is TGTGCCAGCAGCTTCTCTAGCGGGATAACTAAAGCAAATGAGCAGTTCTTC. The V call is TRBV7-2, the J call TRBJ2-1, with 9 nucleotides matching TRBD2. After removal of 3 bases from V and 7 bases from J, the junction contained 13 bases not matched to a gene. Per germline, CDR1 SGHTA and CDR2 FQGNSA. The CDR3 is 17 amino acids.

The chain is built from TRBV7-9 and TRBJ2-2; D uncertain. The germline CDR1 and CDR2 sequences are SEHNR and FQNEAQ (reference sequence). The ends were cut back, 6 bases at V and 0 bases at J, with 11 bases in the middle. The CDR3 has 15 amino acids. CDR3 residues: CASSQVVANTGELFF. CDR3 in DNA: TGTGCCAGCAGTCAGGTCGTCGCGAACACCGGGGAGCTGTTTTTT.

The gene calls are TRBV7-2 and TRBJ2-5; D not certain. Trimming cost V 2 bases and J 1 base, with 14 bases left between them. The germline CDR1 and CDR2 sequences are SGHTA and FQGNSA. This CDR3 spans 16 amino acids. The CDR3 DNA follows: TGTGCCAGCAGCTTAAGACCGGCCAAGACCCAAGAGACCCAGTACTTC. The encoded protein is CASSLRPAKTQETQYF. The complete variable domain, with remaining parts taken from reference TRBV7-2 and TRBJ2-5, reads GAGVSQSPSNKVTEKGKDVELRCDPISGHTALYWYRQSLGQGLEFLIYFQGNSAPDKSGLPSDRFSAERTGGSVSTLTIQRTQQEDSAVYLCASSLRPAKTQETQYFGPGTRLLVL.

This chain uses TRBV6-9 with TRBJ1-1, with unresolved D. The V and J ends lost 3 bases and 1 base respectively, with 24 bases between them. Germline V gives CDR1 MNHGY, CDR2 SVAAGI. The CDR3 runs 19 residues. The CDR3 here is CASSYRKVRRPPQNTEAFF. As DNA, the CDR3 is TGTGCCAGCAGTTACCGAAAGGTTAGGCGTCCCCCCCAGAACACTGAAGCTTTCTTT.

In this sample, this clone turned up a few times. This chain uses TRBV30 with TRBJ1-1; a weak D match, TRBD1 (6 bases). V gave up 0 bases and J gave up 10 bases, with 15 bases separating them. Germline lookup yields CDR1 GTSNPN and CDR2 SVGIG (reference sequence). The CDR3 loop spans 13 amino acids. DNA for the CDR3: TGTGCCTGGAGTGTAACTACGGGGACACCAGCTTTCTTT. Amino acid sequence: CAWSVTTGTPAFF. The variable domain in full, completed from reference TRBV30 and TRBJ1-1, reads SQTIHQWPATLVQPVGSPLSLECTVEGTSNPNLYWYRQAAGRGLQLLFYSVGIGQISSEVPQNLSASRPQDRQFILSSKKLLLSDSGFYLCAWSVTTGTPAFFGQGTRLTVV.

J is TRBJ2-3 and V is TRBV7-9, with 10 positions matching TRBD2. CDR3 size: 17 residues. CDR1 is SEHNR and CDR2 is FQNEAQ in the germline V gene (reference sequence). With 6 bases clipped from V and 1 base from J, the junction kept 10 bases outside the gene matches. This CDR3 reads CASSLASGSWGTDTQYF. In DNA form, the CDR3 reads TGTGCCAGCAGTCTGGCTAGCGGGAGTTGGGGCACAGATACGCAGTATTTT.